This entry concerns a single T cell receptor (beta chain). The antigen is not known. This entry comes from a study of monozygotic twins with inflammatory bowel disease. General study findings and limits: Using the inverse Simpson index, IBD patients had lower TCRbeta diversity than healthy co-twins. Among IBD patients, fewer clonotypes were shared with others than among healthy twins, especially with disease activity. Variability may have been added to patient repertoires by differing immunosuppressive treatments.

Researchers put TCRalpha and TCRbeta cDNA through two nested PCRs lasting about 17 and 10 cycles. TCRdb re-called the 5' RACE reads, yielding one record per CDR3 amino acid sequence without DNA. The repertoire table contains just over 300,000 distinct CDR3 sequences. The sequence was collected from a human donor with ulcerative colitis or Crohn's disease, or a healthy co-twin of an affected twin (not recorded which). The sequenced material came from blood.

CDR3 protein: CSASLYGPQETQYF. The chain joins TRBV20-1 to TRBJ2-5; the TRBD2 assignment by TCRdb is unverifiable without DNA. The CDR3 is made up of 14 amino acids. CDR1 is DFQATT and CDR2 is SNEGSKA in the germline V gene (reference sequence).